This record covers a single TCR beta chain. Its matching antigen is unknown. This specimen belongs to a study of T cell responses to AZD1222 COVID-19 vaccine. Between the trimmed V and J ends, which lost 4 bases and 4 bases, there was a span of 2 bases. Germline CDR1 reads SNHLY; CDR2 reads FYNNEI. The CDR3 has 12 residues. Assay: immunoSEQ multiplex PCR; the TCRdb copy retains only in-frame clones and omits some. The top ten hold 10% of the sample, which has over 70,000 clones, around 88% seen once. The study, taken as a whole, reports: Among AZD1222 vaccinees, only six were seropositive at baseline.

The source material was peripheral blood, sampled on day 0 of MenACWY control vaccination. The chain uses TRBV2 and TRBJ1-6; D unclear. The origin of this receptor is an adult in good health. The chain's CDR3 is CASSVYNSPLHF. CDR3 coding DNA: TGTGCCAGCAGTGTATATAATTCACCCCTCCACTTT.